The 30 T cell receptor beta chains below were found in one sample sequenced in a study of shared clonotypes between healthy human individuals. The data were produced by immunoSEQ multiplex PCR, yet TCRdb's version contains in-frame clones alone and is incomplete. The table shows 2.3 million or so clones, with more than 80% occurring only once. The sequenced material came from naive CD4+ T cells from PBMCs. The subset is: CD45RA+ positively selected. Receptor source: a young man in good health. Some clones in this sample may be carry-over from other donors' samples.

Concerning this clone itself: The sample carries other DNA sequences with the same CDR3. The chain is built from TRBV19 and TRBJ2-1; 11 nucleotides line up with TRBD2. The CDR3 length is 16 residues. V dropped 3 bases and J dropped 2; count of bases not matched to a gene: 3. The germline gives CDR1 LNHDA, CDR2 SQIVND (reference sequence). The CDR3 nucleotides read TGTGCCAGTAGTATCGTAGCGGGAGGGCCCTACAATGAGCAGTTCTTC. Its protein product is CASSIVAGGPYNEQFF. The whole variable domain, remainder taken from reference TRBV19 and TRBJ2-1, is DGGITQSPKYLFRKEGQNVTLSCEQNLNHDAMYWYRQDPGQGLRLIYYSQIVNDFQKGDIAEGYSVSREKKESFPLTVTSAQKNPTAFYLCASSIVAGGPYNEQFFGPGTRLTVL.

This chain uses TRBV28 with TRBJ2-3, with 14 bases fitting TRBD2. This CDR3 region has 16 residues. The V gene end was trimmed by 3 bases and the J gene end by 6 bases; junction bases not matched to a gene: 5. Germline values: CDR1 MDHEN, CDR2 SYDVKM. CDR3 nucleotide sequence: TGTGCCAGCAGTTTTGGACTAGCGGGGGGCTTGGATACGCAGTATTTT. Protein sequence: CASSFGLAGGLDTQYF.

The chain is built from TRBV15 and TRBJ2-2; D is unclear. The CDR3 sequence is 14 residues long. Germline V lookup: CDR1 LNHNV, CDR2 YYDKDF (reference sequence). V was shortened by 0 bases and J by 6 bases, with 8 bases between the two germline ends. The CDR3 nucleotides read TGTGCCACCAGCAGAGACCTAAGCGCCGGGGAGCTGTTTTTT. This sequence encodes CATSRDLSAGELFF.

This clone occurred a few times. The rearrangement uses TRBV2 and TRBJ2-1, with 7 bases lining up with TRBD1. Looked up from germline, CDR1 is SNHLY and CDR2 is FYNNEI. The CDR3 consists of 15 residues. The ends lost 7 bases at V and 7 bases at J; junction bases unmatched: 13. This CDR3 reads CASIPRQGGWNEQFF. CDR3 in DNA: TGTGCCAGCATACCCCGACAGGGCGGGTGGAATGAGCAGTTCTTC. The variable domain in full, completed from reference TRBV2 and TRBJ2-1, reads EPEVTQTPSHQVTQMGQEVILRCVPISNHLYFYWYRQILGQKVEFLVSFYNNEISEKSEIFDDQFSVERPDGSNFTLKIRSTKLEDSAMYFCASIPRQGGWNEQFFGPGTRLTVL.

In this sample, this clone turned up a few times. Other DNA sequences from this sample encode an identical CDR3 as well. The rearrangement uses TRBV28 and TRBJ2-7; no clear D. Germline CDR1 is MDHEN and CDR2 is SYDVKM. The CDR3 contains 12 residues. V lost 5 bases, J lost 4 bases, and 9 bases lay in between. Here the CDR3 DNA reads TGTGCCAGCAGTCCCCAGACATACGAGCAGTACTTC. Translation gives CASSPQTYEQYF.

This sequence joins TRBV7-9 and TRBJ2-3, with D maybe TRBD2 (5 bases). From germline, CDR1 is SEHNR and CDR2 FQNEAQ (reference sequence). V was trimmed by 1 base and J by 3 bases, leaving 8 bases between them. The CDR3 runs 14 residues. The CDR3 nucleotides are TGTGCCAGCAGCTTAGGAGGGTGGACAGATACGCAGTATTTT. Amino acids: CASSLGGWTDTQYF.

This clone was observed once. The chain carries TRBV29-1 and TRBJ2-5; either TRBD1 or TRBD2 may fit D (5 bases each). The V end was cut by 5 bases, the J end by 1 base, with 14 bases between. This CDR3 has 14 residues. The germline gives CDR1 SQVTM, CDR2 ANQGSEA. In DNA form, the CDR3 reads TGCAGCGTTAGGGACGGGGCTGGCCAAGAGACCCAGTACTTC. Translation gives CSVRDGAGQETQYF.

In nucleotides, the CDR3 is TGTGCCAGCAGCTTGGCCAAAGGGGCCTACGAGCAGTACTTC. Encoded protein: CASSLAKGAYEQYF. V is TRBV5-4 and J is TRBJ2-7, with a tentative D call TRBD1 (5 bases). The V gene lost 0 bases and the J gene lost 2 bases, with 9 bases spanning the gap. The CDR3 has 14 residues. Per germline, CDR1 SGHNT and CDR2 YYREEE (reference sequence).

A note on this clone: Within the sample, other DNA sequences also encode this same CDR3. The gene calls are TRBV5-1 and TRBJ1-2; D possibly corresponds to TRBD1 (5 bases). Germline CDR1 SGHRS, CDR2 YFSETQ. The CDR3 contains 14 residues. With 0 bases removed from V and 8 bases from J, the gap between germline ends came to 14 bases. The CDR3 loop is CASSLAGQGGGYTF. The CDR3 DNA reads TGCGCCAGCAGCTTGGCGGGGCAGGGCGGAGGCTACACCTTC.

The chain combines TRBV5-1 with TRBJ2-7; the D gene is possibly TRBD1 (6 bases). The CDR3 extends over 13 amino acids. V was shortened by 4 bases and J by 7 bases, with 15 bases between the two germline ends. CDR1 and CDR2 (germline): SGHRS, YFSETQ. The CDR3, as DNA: TGCGCCAGCAGCCGTAACAGGGAATGGGAGCAGTACTTC. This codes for CASSRNREWEQYF. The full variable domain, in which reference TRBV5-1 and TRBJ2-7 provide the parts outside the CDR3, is KAGVTQTPRYLIKTRGQQVTLSCSPISGHRSVSWYQQTPGQGLQFLFEYFSETQRNKGNFPGRFSGRQFSNSRSEMNVSTLELGDSALYLCASSRNREWEQYFGPGTRLTVT.

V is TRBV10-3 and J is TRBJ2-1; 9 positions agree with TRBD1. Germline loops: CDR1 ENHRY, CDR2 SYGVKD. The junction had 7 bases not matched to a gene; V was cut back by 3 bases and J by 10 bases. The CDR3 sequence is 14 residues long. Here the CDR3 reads CAISEGQGIPEQFF. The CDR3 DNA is TGTGCCATCAGTGAAGGACAGGGGATACCCGAGCAGTTCTTC.

DNA of the CDR3: TGTGCCAGCAGTGACAAACAGGCAGGGGGCTACACCTTC. Translation: CASSDKQAGGYTF. The chain combines TRBV2 with TRBJ1-2, with a tentative D call TRBD1 (5 bases). With 3 bases removed from V and 8 bases from J, the gap between germline ends came to 13 bases. Germline-derived CDR1 and CDR2 are SNHLY and FYNNEI. This CDR3 has 13 residues. The whole variable domain, filled in from reference TRBV2 and TRBJ1-2, reads EPEVTQTPSHQVTQMGQEVILRCVPISNHLYFYWYRQILGQKVEFLVSFYNNEISEKSEIFDDQFSVERPDGSNFTLKIRSTKLEDSAMYFCASSDKQAGGYTFGSGTRLTVV.

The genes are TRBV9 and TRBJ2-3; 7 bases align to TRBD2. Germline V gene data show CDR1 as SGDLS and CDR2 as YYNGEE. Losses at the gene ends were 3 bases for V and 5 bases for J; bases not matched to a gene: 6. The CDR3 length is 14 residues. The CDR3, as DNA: TGTGCCAGCAGCGCCCGACTAGCTGTAGATACGCAGTATTTT. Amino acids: CASSARLAVDTQYF.

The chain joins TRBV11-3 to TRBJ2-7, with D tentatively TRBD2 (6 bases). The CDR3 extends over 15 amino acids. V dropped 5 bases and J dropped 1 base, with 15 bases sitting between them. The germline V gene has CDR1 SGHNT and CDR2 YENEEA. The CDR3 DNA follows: TGTGCCAGCAGCCCCCTCGGGGGAGAGTCCTACGAGCAGTACTTC. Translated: CASSPLGGESYEQYF. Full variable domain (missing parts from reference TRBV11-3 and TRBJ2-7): EAGVVQSPRYKIIEKKQPVAFWCNPISGHNTLYWYLQNLGQGPELLIRYENEEAVDDSQLPKDRFSAERLKGVDSTLKIQPAELGDSAVYLCASSPLGGESYEQYFGPGTRLTVT.

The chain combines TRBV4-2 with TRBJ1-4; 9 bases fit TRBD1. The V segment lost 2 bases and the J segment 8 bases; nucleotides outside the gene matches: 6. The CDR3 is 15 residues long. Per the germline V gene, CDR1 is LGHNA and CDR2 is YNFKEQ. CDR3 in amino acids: CASSQTGTGLEKLFF. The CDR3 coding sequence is TGTGCCAGCAGCCAAACCGGGACAGGGTTGGAAAAACTGTTTTTT.

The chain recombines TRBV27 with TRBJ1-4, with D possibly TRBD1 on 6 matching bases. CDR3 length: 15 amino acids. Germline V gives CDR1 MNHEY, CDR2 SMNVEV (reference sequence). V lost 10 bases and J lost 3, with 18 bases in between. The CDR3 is CATGGGLRANEKLFF. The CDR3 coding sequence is TGTGCCACCGGGGGGGGGCTAAGAGCTAATGAAAAACTGTTTTTT.

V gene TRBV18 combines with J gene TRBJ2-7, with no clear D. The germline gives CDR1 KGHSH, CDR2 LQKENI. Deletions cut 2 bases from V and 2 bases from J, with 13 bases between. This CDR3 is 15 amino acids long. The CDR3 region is CASSPGAALTYEQYF. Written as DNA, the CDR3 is TGTGCCAGCTCACCAGGTGCGGCCCTAACCTACGAGCAGTACTTC.

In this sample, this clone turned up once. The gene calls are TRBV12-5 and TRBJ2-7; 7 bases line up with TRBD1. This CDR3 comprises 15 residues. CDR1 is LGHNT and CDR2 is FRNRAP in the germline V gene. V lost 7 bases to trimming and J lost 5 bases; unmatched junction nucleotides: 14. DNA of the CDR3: TGTGCTAGTGCCCCAAGGGGACAGAGGGATGACGAGCAGTACTTC. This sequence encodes CASAPRGQRDDEQYF.

In DNA, the CDR3 is TGTGCCAGCAGCCCTTCCGGGAGTAATTACGAGCAGTACTTC. Its translation: CASSPSGSNYEQYF. V gene TRBV9 combines with J gene TRBJ2-7; D perhaps matches TRBD2 (6 bases). V was pared by 4 bases and J by 4 bases, with 15 bases between. Germline V gene data show CDR1 as SGDLS and CDR2 as YYNGEE. The length of the CDR3 is 14 residues.

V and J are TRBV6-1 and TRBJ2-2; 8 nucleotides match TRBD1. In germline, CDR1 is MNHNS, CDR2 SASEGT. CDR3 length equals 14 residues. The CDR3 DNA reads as TGTGCGGGTCGGTGGACAGGGAGGTCCGGGGAGCTGTTTTTT. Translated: CAGRWTGRSGELFF.

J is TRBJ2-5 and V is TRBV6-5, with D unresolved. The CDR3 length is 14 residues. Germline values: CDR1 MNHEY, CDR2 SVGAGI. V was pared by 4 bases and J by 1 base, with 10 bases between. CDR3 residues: CASSSVGIQETQYF. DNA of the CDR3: TGTGCCAGCAGTTCAGTGGGTATCCAAGAGACCCAGTACTTC.

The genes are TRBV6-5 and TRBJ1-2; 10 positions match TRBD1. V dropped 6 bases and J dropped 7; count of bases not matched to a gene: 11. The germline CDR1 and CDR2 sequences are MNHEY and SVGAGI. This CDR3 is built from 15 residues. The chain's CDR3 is CASSNPRQGAVGYTF. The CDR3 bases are TGTGCCAGCAGCAACCCCCGACAGGGGGCTGTTGGCTACACCTTC.

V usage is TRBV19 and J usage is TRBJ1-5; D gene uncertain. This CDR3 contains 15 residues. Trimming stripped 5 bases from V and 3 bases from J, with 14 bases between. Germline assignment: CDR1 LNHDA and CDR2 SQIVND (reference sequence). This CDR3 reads CASSPGYSSNQPQHF. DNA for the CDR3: TGTGCCAGTAGTCCCGGGTACAGTTCCAATCAGCCCCAGCATTTT.

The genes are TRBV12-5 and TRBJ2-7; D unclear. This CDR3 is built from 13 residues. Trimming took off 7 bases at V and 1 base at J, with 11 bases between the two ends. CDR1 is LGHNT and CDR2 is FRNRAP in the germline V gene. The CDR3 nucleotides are TGTGCTAGTGATAAAAGGGTTTCCTACGAGCAGTACTTC. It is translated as CASDKRVSYEQYF.

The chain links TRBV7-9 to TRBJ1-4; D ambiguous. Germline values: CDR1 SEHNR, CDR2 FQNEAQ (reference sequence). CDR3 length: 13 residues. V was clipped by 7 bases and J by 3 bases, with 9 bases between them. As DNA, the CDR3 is TGTGCCAGCACCCCCTCGCCTAATGAAAAACTGTTTTTT. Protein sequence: CASTPSPNEKLFF.

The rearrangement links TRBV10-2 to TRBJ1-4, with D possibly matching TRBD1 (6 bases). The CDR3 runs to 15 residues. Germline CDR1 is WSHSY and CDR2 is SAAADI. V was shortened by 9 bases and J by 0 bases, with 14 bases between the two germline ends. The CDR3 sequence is CASLREGATNEKLFF. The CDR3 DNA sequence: TGCGCCAGTCTGCGGGAGGGGGCAACTAATGAAAAACTGTTTTTT.

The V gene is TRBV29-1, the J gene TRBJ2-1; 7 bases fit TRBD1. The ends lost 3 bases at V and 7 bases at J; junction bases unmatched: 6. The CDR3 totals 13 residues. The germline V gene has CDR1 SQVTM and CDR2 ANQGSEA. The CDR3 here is CSVDRTGENEQFF. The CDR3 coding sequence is TGCAGCGTTGACCGGACAGGAGAAAATGAGCAGTTCTTC.

CDR3 in DNA: TGTGCCAGCAGTTTATCGACCCCGGTGGGGAATGGCTACACCTTC. This translates into CASSLSTPVGNGYTF. This sequence joins TRBV28 and TRBJ1-2; no definite D call. V lost 1 base, J lost 6 bases, and 15 bases lay in between. There are 15 residues in the CDR3. Germline-derived CDR1 and CDR2 are MDHEN and SYDVKM.

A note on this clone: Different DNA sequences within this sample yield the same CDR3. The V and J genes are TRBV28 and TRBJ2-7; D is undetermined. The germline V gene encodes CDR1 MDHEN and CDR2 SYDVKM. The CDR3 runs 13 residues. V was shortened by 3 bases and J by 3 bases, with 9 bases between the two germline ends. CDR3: CASSFGLNYEQYF. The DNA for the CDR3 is TGTGCCAGCAGTTTTGGCCTCAACTACGAGCAGTACTTC.

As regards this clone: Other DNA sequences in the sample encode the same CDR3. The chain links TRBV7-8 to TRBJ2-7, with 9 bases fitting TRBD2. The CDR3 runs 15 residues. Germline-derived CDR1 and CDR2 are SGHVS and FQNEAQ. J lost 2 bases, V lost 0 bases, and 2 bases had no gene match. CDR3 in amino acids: CASSLAGGRAYEQYF. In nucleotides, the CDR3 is TGTGCCAGCAGCTTAGCAGGCGGGAGGGCCTACGAGCAGTACTTC.